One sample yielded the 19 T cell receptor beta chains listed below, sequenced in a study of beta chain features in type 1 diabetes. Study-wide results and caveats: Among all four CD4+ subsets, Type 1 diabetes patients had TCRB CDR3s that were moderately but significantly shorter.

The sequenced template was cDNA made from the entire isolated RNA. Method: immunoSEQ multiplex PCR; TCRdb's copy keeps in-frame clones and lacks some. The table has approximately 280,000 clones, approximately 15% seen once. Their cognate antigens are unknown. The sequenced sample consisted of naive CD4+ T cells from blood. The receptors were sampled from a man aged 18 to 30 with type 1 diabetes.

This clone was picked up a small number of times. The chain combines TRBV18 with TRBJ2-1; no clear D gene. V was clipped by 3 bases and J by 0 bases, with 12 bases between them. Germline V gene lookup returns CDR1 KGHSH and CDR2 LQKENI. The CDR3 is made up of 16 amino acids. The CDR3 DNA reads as TGTGCCAGCTCACCCCAGCGCACAAGCTCCTACAATGAGCAGTTCTTC. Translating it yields CASSPQRTSSYNEQFF.

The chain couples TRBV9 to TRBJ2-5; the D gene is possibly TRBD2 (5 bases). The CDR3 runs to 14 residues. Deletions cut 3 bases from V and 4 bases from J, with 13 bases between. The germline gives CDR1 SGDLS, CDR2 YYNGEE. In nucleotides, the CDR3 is TGTGCCAGCAGCGCACGGGGTGGGCGAGAGACCCAGTACTTC. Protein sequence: CASSARGGRETQYF. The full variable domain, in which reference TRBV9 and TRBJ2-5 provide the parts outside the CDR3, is DSGVTQTPKHLITATGQRVTLRCSPRSGDLSVYWYQQSLDQGLQFLIQYYNGEERAKGNILERFSAQQFPDLHSELNLSSLELGDSALYFCASSARGGRETQYFGPGTRLLVL.

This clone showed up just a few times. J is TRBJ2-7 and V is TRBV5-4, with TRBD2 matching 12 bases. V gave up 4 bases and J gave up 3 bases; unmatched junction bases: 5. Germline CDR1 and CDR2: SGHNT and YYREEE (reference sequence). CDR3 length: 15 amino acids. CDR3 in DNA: TGTGCCAGCAGCAAGGGACTAGCGGGTGACTACGAGCAGTACTTC. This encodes CASSKGLAGDYEQYF. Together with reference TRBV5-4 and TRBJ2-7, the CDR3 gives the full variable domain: ETGVTQSPTHLIKTRGQQVTLRCSSQSGHNTVSWYQQALGQGPQFIFQYYREEENGRGNFPPRFSGLQFPNYSSELNVNALELDDSALYLCASSKGLAGDYEQYFGPGTRLTVT.

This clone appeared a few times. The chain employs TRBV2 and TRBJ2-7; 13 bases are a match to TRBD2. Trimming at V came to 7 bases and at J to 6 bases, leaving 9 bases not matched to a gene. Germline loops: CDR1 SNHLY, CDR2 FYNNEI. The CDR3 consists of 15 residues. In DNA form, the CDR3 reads TGTGCCAGCACGGGGACTAGCGGGACCGGGGGCGAGCAGTACTTC. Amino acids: CASTGTSGTGGEQYF.

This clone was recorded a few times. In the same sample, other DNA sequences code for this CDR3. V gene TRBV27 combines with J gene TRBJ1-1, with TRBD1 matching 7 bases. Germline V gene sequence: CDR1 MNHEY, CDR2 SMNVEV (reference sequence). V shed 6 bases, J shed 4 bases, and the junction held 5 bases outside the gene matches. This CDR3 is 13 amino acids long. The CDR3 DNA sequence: TGTGCCAGCAGCCTTTCAGGGGGCACTGAAGCTTTCTTT. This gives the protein CASSLSGGTEAFF.

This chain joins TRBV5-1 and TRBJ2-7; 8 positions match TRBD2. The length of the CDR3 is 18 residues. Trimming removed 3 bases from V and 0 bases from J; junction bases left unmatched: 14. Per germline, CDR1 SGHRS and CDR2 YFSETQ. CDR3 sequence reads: CASSSNPGAGASSYEQYF. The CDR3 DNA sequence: TGCGCCAGCAGCTCCAACCCCGGAGCGGGGGCAAGCTCCTACGAGCAGTACTTC.

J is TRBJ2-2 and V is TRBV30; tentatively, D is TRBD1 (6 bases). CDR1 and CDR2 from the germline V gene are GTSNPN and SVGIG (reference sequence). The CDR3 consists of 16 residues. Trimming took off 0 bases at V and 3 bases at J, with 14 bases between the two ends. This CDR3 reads CAWSVNRVPDTGELFF. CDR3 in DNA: TGTGCCTGGAGTGTAAACAGGGTTCCGGACACCGGGGAGCTGTTTTTT.

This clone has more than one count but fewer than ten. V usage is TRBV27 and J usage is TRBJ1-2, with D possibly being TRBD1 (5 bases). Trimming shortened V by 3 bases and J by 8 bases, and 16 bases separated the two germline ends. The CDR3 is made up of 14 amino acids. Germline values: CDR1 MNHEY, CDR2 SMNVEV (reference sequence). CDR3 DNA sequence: TGTGCCAGCAGTTTCCGGATAGGACACTCGGGCTACACCTTC. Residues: CASSFRIGHSGYTF.

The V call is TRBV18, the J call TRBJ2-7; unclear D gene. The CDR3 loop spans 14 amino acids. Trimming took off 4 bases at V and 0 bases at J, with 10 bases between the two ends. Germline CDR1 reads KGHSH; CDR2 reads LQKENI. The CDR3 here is CASSRPASSYEQYF. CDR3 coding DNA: TGTGCCAGCTCACGACCAGCTAGCTCCTACGAGCAGTACTTC. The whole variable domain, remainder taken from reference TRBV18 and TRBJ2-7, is NAGVMQNPRHLVRRRGQEARLRCSPMKGHSHVYWYRQLPEEGLKFMVYLQKENIIDESGMPKERFSAEFPKEGPSILRIQQVVRGDSAAYFCASSRPASSYEQYFGPGTRLTVT.

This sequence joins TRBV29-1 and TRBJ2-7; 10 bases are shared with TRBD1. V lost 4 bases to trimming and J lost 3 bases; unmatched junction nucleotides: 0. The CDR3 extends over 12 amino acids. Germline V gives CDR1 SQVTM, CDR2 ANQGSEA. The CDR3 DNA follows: TGCAGCGTTGGGACAGGGGGCTACGAGCAGTACTTC. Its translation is CSVGTGGYEQYF.

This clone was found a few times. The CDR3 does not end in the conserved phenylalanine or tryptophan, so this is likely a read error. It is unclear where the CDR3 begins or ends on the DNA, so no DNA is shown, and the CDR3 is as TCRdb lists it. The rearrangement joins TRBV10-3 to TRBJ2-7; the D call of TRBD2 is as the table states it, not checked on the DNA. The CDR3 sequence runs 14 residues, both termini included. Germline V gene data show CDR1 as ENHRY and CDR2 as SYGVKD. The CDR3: CAISEMREGLAPLL.

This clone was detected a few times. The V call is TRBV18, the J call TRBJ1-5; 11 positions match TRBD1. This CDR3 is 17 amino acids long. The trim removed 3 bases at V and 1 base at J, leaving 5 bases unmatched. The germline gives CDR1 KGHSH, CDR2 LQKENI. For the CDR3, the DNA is TGTGCCAGCTCACCTCGGGGACAGGGGGGAAGCAATCAGCCCCAGCATTTT. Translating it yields CASSPRGQGGSNQPQHF.

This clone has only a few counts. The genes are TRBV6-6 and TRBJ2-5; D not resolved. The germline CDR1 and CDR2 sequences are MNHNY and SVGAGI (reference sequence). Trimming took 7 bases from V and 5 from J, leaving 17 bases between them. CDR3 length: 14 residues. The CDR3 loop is CASILAQVKETQYF. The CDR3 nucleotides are TGTGCCAGCATTCTTGCGCAGGTTAAGGAGACCCAGTACTTC.

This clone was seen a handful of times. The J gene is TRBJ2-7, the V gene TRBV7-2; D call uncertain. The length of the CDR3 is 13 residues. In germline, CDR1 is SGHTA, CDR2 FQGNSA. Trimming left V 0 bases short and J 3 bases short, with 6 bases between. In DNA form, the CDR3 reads TGTGCCAGCAGCTTAGCTTCTAGCTACGAGCAGTACTTC. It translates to CASSLASSYEQYF.

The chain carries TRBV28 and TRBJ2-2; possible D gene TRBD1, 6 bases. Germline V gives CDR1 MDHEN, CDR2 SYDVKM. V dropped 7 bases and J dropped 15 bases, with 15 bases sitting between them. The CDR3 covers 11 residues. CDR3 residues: CASTKTGAMFF. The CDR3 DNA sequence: TGTGCCAGCACCAAGACAGGTGCGATGTTTTTT.

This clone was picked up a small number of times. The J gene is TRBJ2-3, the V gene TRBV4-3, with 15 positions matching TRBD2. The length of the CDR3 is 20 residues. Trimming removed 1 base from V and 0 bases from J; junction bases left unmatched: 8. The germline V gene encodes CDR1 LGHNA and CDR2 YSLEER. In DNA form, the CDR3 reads TGCGCCAGCAGCCAAGGAATACCGGGACTAGCGGGGGGAAGCACAGATACGCAGTATTTT. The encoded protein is CASSQGIPGLAGGSTDTQYF.

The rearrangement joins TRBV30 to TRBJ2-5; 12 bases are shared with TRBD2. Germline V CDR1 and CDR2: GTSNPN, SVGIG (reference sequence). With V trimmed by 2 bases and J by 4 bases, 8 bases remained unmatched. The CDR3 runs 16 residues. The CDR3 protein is CAWSSGLAGRGETQYF. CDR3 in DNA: TGTGCCTGGAGTTCCGGACTAGCGGGGAGAGGAGAGACCCAGTACTTC.

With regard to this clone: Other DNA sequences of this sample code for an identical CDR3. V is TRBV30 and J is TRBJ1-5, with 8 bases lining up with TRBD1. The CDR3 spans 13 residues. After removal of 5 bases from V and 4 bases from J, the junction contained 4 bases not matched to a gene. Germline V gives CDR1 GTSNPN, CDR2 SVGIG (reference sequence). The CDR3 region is CAWSRQGNQPQHF. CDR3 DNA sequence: TGTGCCTGGTCGAGACAGGGGAATCAGCCCCAGCATTTT. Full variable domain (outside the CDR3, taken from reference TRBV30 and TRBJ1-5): SQTIHQWPATLVQPVGSPLSLECTVEGTSNPNLYWYRQAAGRGLQLLFYSVGIGQISSEVPQNLSASRPQDRQFILSSKKLLLSDSGFYLCAWSRQGNQPQHFGDGTRLSIL.

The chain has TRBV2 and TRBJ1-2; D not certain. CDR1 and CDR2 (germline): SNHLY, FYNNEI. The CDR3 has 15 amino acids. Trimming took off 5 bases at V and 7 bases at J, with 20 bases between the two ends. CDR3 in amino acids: CASSLVGRSYSGYTF. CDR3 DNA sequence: TGTGCCAGCAGTTTGGTGGGCAGGTCTTACTCTGGCTACACCTTC. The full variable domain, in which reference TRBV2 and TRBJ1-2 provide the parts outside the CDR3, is EPEVTQTPSHQVTQMGQEVILRCVPISNHLYFYWYRQILGQKVEFLVSFYNNEISEKSEIFDDQFSVERPDGSNFTLKIRSTKLEDSAMYFCASSLVGRSYSGYTFGSGTRLTVV.